The 10 T cell receptor beta chains below come from one sample, sequenced in a study of regulatory T cells in long-lasting Graves disease (dated by TCRdb to 2020 to 2022). The library was prepared using multiplex PCR. This sample was sequenced with an Illumina HiSeq 4000. To build TCR beta libraries, CDR3 regions were amplified by Arm-PCR using iRepertoire HTBI primers. TCRdb itself trimmed the public reads at Q25 with fastp, ran MiXCR and retained productive beta chains. All rows with the same CDR3 protein become a single entry with the most common DNA and genes. The sample includes fewer than 550,000 distinct CDR3 sequences, with roughly 17% observed a single time. The top ten clones comprise under 30% of the sample. What this sample's time point label stands for: newly diagnosed GD, antithyroid drugs for less than 3 months. RNA was extracted from PBMCs in TRIzol for both TCR sequencing and RNA sequencing.

The same data also went into a second study, on T cells in Graves' hyperthyroidism and ophthalmopathy.

The source material was peripheral blood mononuclear cells (PBMCs), sampled at new diagnosis, from a patient treated with antithyroid drugs. These receptors were taken from a young woman with Graves disease. Donor details come from another sample of the same person, matched by shared clones.

This clonotype showed up just a few times. The chain has TRBV12-3 or TRBV12-4 and TRBJ2-7; D unresolved. This CDR3 contains 12 residues. With 3 bases removed from V and 5 bases from J, the gap between germline ends came to 8 bases. The chain's CDR3 is CASSFWQNEQYF. The CDR3 DNA sequence: TGTGCCAGCAGTTTTTGGCAAAACGAGCAGTACTTC.

This clonotype was recorded at least ten times. The chain combines TRBV6-1 with TRBJ2-1, with D perhaps TRBD1 (6 bases). Germline V gene data show CDR1 as MNHNS and CDR2 as SASEGT. Trimming pared 5 bases from V and 0 bases from J, leaving 14 bases between. CDR3 length equals 16 residues. CDR3 loop: CASSRDITSSYNEQFF. As DNA, the CDR3 is TGTGCCAGCAGTCGGGACATAACGAGCTCCTACAATGAGCAGTTCTTC.

This clonotype was seen ten or more times. This chain links TRBV7-8 with TRBJ2-7, with D perhaps TRBD1 or TRBD2 (5 bases each). The CDR3 loop spans 14 amino acids. Per germline, CDR1 SGHVS and CDR2 FQNEAQ. Trimming stripped 5 bases from V and 4 bases from J, with 15 bases between. As DNA, the CDR3 is TGTGCCAGCAGCCGGGACCCGGGTTTTTACGAGCAGTACTTC. This encodes CASSRDPGFYEQYF.

The rearrangement uses TRBV7-3 and TRBJ2-3, with 14 nucleotides matching TRBD2. CDR1 and CDR2 from the germline V gene are SGHTA and FQGTGA. The CDR3 has 16 residues. With V trimmed by 6 bases and J by 7 bases, 9 bases remained unmatched. DNA for the CDR3: TGTGCCAGCAGTCCGGGACTAGCGGGAGTCTCAAATACGCAGTATTTT. Protein sequence: CASSPGLAGVSNTQYF.

V usage is TRBV7-2 and J usage is TRBJ2-7; TRBD2 aligns across 9 bases. The germline V gene has CDR1 SGHTA and CDR2 FQGNSA. Losses at the gene ends were 5 bases for V and 2 bases for J; bases not matched to a gene: 4. This CDR3 is built from 14 residues. The CDR3 DNA reads TGTGCCAGCAGCCTCAAGCGGGGGGCCTACGAGCAGTACTTC. Translation gives CASSLKRGAYEQYF. Supplemented by reference TRBV7-2 and TRBJ2-7, the full variable domain reads GAGVSQSPSNKVTEKGKDVELRCDPISGHTALYWYRQSLGQGLEFLIYFQGNSAPDKSGLPSDRFSAERTGGSVSTLTIQRTQQEDSAVYLCASSLKRGAYEQYFGPGTRLTVT.

As regards this clonotype: A read error may explain this, as a much larger clone is one base away. V gene TRBV4-2 combines with J gene TRBJ2-7, with D unresolved. The V gene's germline CDR1 is LGHNA and CDR2 YNFKEQ. The CDR3 consists of 13 residues. CDR3 amino acids: CASSHIDPYEHYF. DNA for the CDR3: TGTGCCAGCAGCCATATTGACCCCTACGAGCACTACTTC.

This clonotype was found many times. CDR3 sequence reads: CASSWGGRAYEQYF. The CDR3 nucleotides read TGTGCCAGCAGCTGGGGAGGCCGAGCTTACGAGCAGTACTTC. The chain links TRBV25-1 to TRBJ2-7; a possible D gene is TRBD2 (6 bases). Looked up from germline, CDR1 is MGHDK and CDR2 is SYGVNS. This CDR3 region has 14 residues. Trimming took off 6 bases at V and 4 bases at J, with 16 bases between the two ends.

The chain has TRBV28 and TRBJ1-2; TRBD1 might be the D (5 bases). This CDR3 spans 13 amino acids. Trimming stripped 5 bases from V and 3 bases from J, with 10 bases between. Germline loops: CDR1 MDHEN, CDR2 SYDVKM. The CDR3 nucleotides read TGTGCCAGCAGTCAACAGGCGGACTATGGCTACACCTTC. Protein: CASSQQADYGYTF.

In this sample, this clonotype turned up many times. The rearrangement links TRBV3-1 to TRBJ2-1; D possibly corresponds to TRBD1 (5 bases). Trimming pared 0 bases from V and 6 bases from J, leaving 12 bases between. The CDR3 runs to 15 residues. Germline CDR1 is LGHDT and CDR2 is YNNKEL (reference sequence). CDR3 sequence reads: CASSQDLQDSNEQFF. As DNA, the CDR3 is TGTGCCAGCAGCCAAGATCTTCAAGACAGCAATGAGCAGTTCTTC.

The gene calls are TRBV5-4 and TRBJ2-1; no definite D call. Trimming shortened V by 1 base and J by 10 bases, and 12 bases separated the two germline ends. From germline, CDR1 is SGHNT and CDR2 YYREEE (reference sequence). There are 13 residues in the CDR3. CDR3 sequence (DNA): TGTGCCAGCAGCTTGACGGAAAGGTACGAGCAGTTCTTC. Its translation is CASSLTERYEQFF.